The sequence of this T cell receptor beta chain was determined in a study of blood T cell repertoires in COVID-19. The overall study: The origin of the acute and convalescent COVID-19 samples was the United States, Italy and Spain. Nucleic acid was either cDNA or gDNA, and it came from T cells, B-cell-depleted T cells, or PBMCs.

In the authors' workflow: Estimated nucleated cell counts came from reference gene primer amplification. TCRdb's table, derived via immunoSEQ multiplex PCR, lists solely in-frame clones and lacks some. D and trimming were read from the DNA, whereas the V and J calls and clone size are those reported in that table. The table lists some 140,000 clones, around three quarters of them singletons. Trimming pared 1 base from V and 4 bases from J, leaving 7 bases between. From germline, CDR1 is GTSNPN and CDR2 SVGIG (reference sequence). This CDR3 region has 12 residues. Material for sequencing was peripheral blood. The clonotype originates from a man of 80 years or more with acute or convalescent COVID-19. The chain carries TRBV30 and TRBJ1-2, with a weak D call TRBD1 (5 bases). The CDR3 loop reads CAWSDDSYGYTF. As DNA, the CDR3 is TGTGCCTGGAGTGACGACAGCTATGGCTACACCTTC.